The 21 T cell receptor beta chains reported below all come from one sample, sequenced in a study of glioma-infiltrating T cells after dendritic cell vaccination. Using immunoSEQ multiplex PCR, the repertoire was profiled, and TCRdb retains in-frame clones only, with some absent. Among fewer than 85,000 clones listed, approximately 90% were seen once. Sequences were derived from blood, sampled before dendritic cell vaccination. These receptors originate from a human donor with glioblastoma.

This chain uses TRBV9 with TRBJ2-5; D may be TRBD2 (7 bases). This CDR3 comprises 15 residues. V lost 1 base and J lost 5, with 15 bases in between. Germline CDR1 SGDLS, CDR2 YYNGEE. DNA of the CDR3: TGTGCCAGCAGCGTAACCTCGGGGGGCCGCGAGACCCAGTACTTC. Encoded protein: CASSVTSGGRETQYF.

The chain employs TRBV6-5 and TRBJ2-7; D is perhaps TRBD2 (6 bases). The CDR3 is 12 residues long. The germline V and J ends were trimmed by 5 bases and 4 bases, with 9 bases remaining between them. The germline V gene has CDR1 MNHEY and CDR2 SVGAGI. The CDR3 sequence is CASSRRGYEQYF. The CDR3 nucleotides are TGTGCCAGCAGTCGTCGGGGGTACGAGCAGTACTTC.

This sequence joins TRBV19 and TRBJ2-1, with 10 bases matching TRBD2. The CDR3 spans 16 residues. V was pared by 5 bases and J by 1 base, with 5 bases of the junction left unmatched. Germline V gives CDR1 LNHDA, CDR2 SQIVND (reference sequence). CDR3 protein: CASSALTSGSYNEQFF. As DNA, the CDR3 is TGTGCCAGTAGTGCCTTGACTAGCGGGTCCTACAATGAGCAGTTCTTC.

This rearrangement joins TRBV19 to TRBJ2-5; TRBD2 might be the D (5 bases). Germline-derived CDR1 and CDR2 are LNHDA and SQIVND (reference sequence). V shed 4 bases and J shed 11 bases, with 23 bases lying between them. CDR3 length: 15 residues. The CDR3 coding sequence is TGTGCCAGTAGTAAGTCATCGGTGGATCTGAGGGAGCAGTACTTC. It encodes CASSKSSVDLREQYF. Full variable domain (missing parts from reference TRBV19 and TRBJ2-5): DGGITQSPKYLFRKEGQNVTLSCEQNLNHDAMYWYRQDPGQGLRLIYYSQIVNDFQKGDIAEGYSVSREKKESFPLTVTSAQKNPTAFYLCASSKSSVDLREQYFGPGTRLLVL.

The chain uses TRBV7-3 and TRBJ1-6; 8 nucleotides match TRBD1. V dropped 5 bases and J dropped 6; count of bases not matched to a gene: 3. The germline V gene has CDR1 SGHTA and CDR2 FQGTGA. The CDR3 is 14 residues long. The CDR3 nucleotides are TGTGCCAGCAGCCGGGACAGGCTTAATTCACCCCTCCACTTT. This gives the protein CASSRDRLNSPLHF.

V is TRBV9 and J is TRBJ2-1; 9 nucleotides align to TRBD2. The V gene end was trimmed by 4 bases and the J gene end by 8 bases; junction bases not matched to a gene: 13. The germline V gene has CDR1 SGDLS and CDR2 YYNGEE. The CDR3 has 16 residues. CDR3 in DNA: TGTGCCAGCAGCCCCCACATTTCTGTAGCGGGAGATGAGCAGTTCTTC. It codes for CASSPHISVAGDEQFF. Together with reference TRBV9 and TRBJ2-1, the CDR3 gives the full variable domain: DSGVTQTPKHLITATGQRVTLRCSPRSGDLSVYWYQQSLDQGLQFLIQYYNGEERAKGNILERFSAQQFPDLHSELNLSSLELGDSALYFCASSPHISVAGDEQFFGPGTRLTVL.

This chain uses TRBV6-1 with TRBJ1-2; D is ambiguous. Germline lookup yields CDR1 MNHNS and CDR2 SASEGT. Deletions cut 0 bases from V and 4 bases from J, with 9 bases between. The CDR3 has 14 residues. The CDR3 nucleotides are TGTGCCAGCAGTGAAGCGTGGCCGTTCTATGGCTACACCTTC. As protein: CASSEAWPFYGYTF.

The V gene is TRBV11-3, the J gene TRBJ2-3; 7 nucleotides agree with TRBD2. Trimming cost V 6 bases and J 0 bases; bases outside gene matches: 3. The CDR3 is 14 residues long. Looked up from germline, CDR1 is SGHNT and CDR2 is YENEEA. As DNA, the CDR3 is TGTGCCAGCAGGCAGCGGGACAGCACAGATACGCAGTATTTT. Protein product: CASRQRDSTDTQYF. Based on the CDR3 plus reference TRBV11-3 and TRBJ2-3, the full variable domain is EAGVVQSPRYKIIEKKQPVAFWCNPISGHNTLYWYLQNLGQGPELLIRYENEEAVDDSQLPKDRFSAERLKGVDSTLKIQPAELGDSAVYLCASRQRDSTDTQYFGPGTRLTVL.

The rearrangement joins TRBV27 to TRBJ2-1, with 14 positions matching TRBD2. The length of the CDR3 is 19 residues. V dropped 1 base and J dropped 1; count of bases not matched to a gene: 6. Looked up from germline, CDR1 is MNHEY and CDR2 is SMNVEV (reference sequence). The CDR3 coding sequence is TGTGCCAGCAGTTTATATGGGACTAGCGGGAGAGTGTCCTACAATGAGCAGTTCTTC. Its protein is CASSLYGTSGRVSYNEQFF.

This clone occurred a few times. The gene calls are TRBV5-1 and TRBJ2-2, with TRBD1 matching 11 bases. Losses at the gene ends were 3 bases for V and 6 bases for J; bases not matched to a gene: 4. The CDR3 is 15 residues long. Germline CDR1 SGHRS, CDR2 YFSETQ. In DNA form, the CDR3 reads TGCGCCAGCAGCTCCCGGGACAGGGGGTCCGGGGAGCTGTTTTTT. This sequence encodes CASSSRDRGSGELFF. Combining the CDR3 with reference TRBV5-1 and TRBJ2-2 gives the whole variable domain KAGVTQTPRYLIKTRGQQVTLSCSPISGHRSVSWYQQTPGQGLQFLFEYFSETQRNKGNFPGRFSGRQFSNSRSEMNVSTLELGDSALYLCASSSRDRGSGELFFGEGSRLTVL.

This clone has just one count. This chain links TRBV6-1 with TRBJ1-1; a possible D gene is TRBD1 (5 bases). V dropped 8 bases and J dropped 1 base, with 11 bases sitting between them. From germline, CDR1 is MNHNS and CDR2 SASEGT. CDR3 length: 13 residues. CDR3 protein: CASGWGANTEAFF. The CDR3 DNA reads TGTGCCAGCGGTTGGGGCGCGAACACTGAAGCTTTCTTT.

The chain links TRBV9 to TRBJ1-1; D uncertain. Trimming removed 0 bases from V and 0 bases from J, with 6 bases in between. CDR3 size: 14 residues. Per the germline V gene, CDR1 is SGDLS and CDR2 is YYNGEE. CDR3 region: CASSVGRMNTEAFF. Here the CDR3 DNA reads TGTGCCAGCAGCGTAGGGAGAATGAACACTGAAGCTTTCTTT.

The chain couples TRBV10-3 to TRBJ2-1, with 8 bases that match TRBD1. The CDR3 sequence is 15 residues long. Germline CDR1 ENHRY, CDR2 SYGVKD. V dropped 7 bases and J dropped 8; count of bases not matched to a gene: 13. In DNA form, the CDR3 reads TGTGCCATCACCCAGGGGGCCTCCCCTAGCGATGAGCAGTTCTTC. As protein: CAITQGASPSDEQFF.

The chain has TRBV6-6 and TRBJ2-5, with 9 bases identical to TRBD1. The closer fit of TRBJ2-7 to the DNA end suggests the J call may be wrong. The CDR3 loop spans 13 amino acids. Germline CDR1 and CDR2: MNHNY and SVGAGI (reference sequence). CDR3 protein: CASSPGTGTEQYF. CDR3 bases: TGTGCCAGCAGTCCCGGGACAGGGACCGAGCAGTACTTC.

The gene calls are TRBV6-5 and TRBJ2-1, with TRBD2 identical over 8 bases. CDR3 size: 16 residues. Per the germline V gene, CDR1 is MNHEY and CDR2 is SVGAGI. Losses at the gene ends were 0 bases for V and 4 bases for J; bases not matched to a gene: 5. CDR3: CASSYSSTSVYNEQFF. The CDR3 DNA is TGTGCCAGCAGTTACTCTTCGACTAGCGTATACAATGAGCAGTTCTTC.

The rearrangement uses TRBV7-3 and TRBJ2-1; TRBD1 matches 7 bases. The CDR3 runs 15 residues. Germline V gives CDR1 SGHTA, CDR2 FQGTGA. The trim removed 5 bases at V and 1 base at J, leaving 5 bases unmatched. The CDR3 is CASSPAGGSYNEQFF. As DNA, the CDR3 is TGTGCCAGCAGCCCAGCAGGGGGTTCCTACAATGAGCAGTTCTTC.

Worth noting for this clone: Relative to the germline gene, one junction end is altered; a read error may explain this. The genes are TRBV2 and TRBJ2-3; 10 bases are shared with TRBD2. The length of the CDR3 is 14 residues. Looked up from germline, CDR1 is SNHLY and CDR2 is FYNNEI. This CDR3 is CASREGTSADTQYF. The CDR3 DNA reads TGTGCCAGCAGGGAAGGGACTAGCGCAGATACGCAGTATTTT.

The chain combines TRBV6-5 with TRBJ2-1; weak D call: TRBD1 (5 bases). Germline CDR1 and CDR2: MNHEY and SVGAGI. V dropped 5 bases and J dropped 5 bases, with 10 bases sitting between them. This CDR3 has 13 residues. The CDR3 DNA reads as TGTGCCAGCAGTCGACGGACAAACAATGAGCAGTTCTTC. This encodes CASSRRTNNEQFF.

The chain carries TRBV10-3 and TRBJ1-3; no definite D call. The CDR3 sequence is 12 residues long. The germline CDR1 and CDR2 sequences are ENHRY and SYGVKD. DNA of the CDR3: TGTGCTTCCGCAGACTCTGGAAACACCATATATTTT. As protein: CASADSGNTIYF.

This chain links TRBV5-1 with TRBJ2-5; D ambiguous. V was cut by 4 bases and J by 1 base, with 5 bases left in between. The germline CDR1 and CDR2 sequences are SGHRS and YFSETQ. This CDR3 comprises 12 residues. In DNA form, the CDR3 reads TGCGCCAGCAGCGCGTCCCAAGAGACCCAGTACTTC. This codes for CASSASQETQYF.

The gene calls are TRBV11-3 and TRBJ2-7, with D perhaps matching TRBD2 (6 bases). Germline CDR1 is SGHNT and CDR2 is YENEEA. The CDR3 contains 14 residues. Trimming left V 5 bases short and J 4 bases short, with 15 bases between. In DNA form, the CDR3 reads TGTGCCAGCAGCCCTAGCGAGGGGACTTACGAGCAGTACTTC. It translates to CASSPSEGTYEQYF.